This entry features one T cell receptor (beta chain) sequence. The target of this receptor is not known. No quality values exist for individual bases; no much larger clone is one base distant. This entry is derived from a study of early T cells in non-severe SARS-CoV-2 infection (dated by TCRdb to about 2021). About the investigation overall: Bulk RNA from unsorted whole blood was used for TCR sequencing, so alpha and beta chains could not be paired.

The CDR3 goes from the cysteine to the phenylalanine over 11 residues. Only the CDR3 region is kept as DNA, spanning 33 bases read in frame from base 1. The V and J ends are trimmed by 10 bases and 7 bases, leaving 11 bases between them. The germline V gene gives CDR1 as MDHEN and CDR2 as SYDVKM. General findings and caveats noted by the study authors: Matching against VDJdb was skewed toward anti-spike CD8 responses, likely underestimated virus-specific expansions, and missed private and CD4 specificities.

Libraries were constructed by 5' RACE. The sequencer listed for this sample is NextSeq 500. In the TCR library protocol, unique molecular identifiers were attached to individual cDNA molecules to correct for PCR bias and sequencing error. TCR alpha and beta chains were both sequenced, and the abundances of alpha and beta sequences in each sample were closely correlated with each other. As for the authors' bioinformatics: Decombinator V4 was used to perform V gene, J gene and CDR3 annotation of TCR sequences. TCRs were defined as expanded if a significant change between any two time points was detected under a Poisson model with p below 0.0001. TCR abundances were normalised to the total number of TCRs sequenced per sample and expressed as counts per million. TRAV1-2 paired with TRAJ12, TRAJ20 or TRAJ33 defined MAIT TCRs, while TRAV10 paired with TRAJ18 defined iNKT TCRs. VDJdb, accessed 1 November 2021, was searched for CMV, EBV and SARS-CoV-2 annotated TCRs, excluding TCRs annotated for multiple antigens. TCRdb redid the processing of the public reads, applying fastp at Q25 and MiXCR, and retained in-frame beta chains. Each entry is one CDR3 protein sequence, shown with its most common DNA and genes. TCRdb, rather than the study authors, made the V and J calls. This sample has 100,000 or so distinct CDR3 sequences in its table, and around 12% of those were observed once. Of the sample, 5% to 8% falls within the top ten clones.

Set within a cohort of healthcare workers in London, UK, this nested case-control study involved weekly PCR testing of nasopharyngeal swabs along with blood sampling. Healthcare workers were recruited during the week of the UK lockdown, between 23 and 31 March 2020, and followed weekly for up to about 15 weeks. The chain is assembled from TRBV28 and TRBJ2-1; TRBD1 is a possible D gene, resting on 6 matching bases. The sequence was collected from an adult who was a healthcare worker with PCR-confirmed SARS-CoV-2 infection or an uninfected control (not recorded which). The sequenced material came from whole blood. The DNA sequence is TGTGCCATACAGGGATGGAATGAGCAGTTCTTC. Its amino acids are CAIQGWNEQFF.